Listed below are T cell receptor beta chains from one sample, sequenced in a study of CD8 T cells in Susac syndrome. TCRdb fed the immunoSEQ multiplex PCR reads into MiXCR, producing one record per CDR3 protein. The sample contains roughly 130,000 distinct CDR3 sequences, roughly 96% of which appear only once. The sample was CD4+ T cells from PBMCs. Source of these receptors: a human donor in good health. Each CDR3 is given without its conserved first and last residue.

>TRBJ1-2|TRBV7-8
ASSRQGVGYYGYT
>TRBJ2-7|TRBV7-2
FFFKQKTAYEQY
>TRBJ2-3|TRBV4-1
ASSQDRLAGSADTQY
>TRBJ2-1|TRBV10-3
AISGTSGSTEQF
>TRBJ1-3|TRBV29-1
SVVRGAGNTIY
>TRBJ2-2|TRBV28
ASSRGDTGELF
>TRBJ2-7|TRBV7-9
ASSLSSISYEQY
>TRBJ2-5|TRBV12-3/TRBV12-4
ASSWTSGDQETQY
>TRBJ2-7|TRBV2
ASSVGKTYEQY
>TRBJ2-7|TRBV24-1
ATSDTRGGTYEQY
>TRBJ2-1|TRBV29-1
SSGRGGEQF
>TRBJ2-7|TRBV29-1
SVERTGGHEQY
>TRBJ2-1|TRBV12-3/TRBV12-4
ASRSQIGGNEQF
>TRBJ2-7|TRBV20-1
KARDSYEQY
>TRBJ2-3|TRBV29-1
SVVLADTQY
>TRBJ1-4|TRBV19
ASAMAGAGKEKLF
>TRBJ1-1|TRBV2
ASRAEQGVKTEAF
>TRBJ2-2|TRBV5-6
ASSWWGPGELF
>TRBJ2-2|TRBV7-9
ASSSRDPAQF
>TRBJ2-1|TRBV3-1
ASSQSTSVQF
>TRBJ2-6|TRBV12-3/TRBV12-4
AITVGALSGANVLT
>TRBJ2-1|TRBV2
ASSEENEQF
>TRBJ2-3|TRBV29-1
SVEAEATQY
>TRBJ2-1|TRBV9
ASSVGLAGGSYNEQF
>TRBJ2-7|TRBV6-5
ASSYSDDLGEQY
>TRBJ1-2|TRBV7-2
ASSLNTVLGYT
>TRBJ2-2|TRBV18
ASSQRTGGTNTGELF
>TRBJ2-7|TRBV6-5
ASSGPGQATYEQY
>TRBJ2-4|TRBV18
ASSNTGGGNIQY
>TRBJ2-7|TRBV7-9
ASSRGLAGVREQY
>TRBJ1-1|TRBV12-3/TRBV12-4
ASSFSTNTEAF
>TRBJ1-1|TRBV12-3/TRBV12-4
ASIAGRGTAEAF
>TRBJ2-1|TRBV7-9
ASSHRRREGRNEQF
>TRBJ2-1|TRBV3-1
ASSQVLRQEQF
>TRBJ2-5|TRBV10-3
AIRGQGVETQY
>TRBJ2-7|TRBV6-5
ASSYDRSYEQY
>TRBJ2-2|TRBV20-1
SASSPMLNTGELF
>TRBJ1-5|TRBV15
ATRGTGLDQPQH
>TRBJ1-1|TRBV3-1
ASSEGYRTNTEAF
>TRBJ2-7|TRBV6-5
ASSSRTSGSSYEQY
>TRBJ2-7|TRBV29-1
SGLGLAYEQY
>TRBJ2-5|TRBV7-9
ASSVRGQETQY
>TRBJ2-1|TRBV18
ASSPQGQGVNEQF
>TRBJ2-5|TRBV29-1
SVGPTSLAGETQY
>TRBJ2-7|TRBV9
ASSGKPTRGAYEQY
>TRBJ2-5|TRBV12-3/TRBV12-4
ASSPDLAGKETQY
>TRBJ2-7|TRBV7-9
ASRRDRGRYEQY
>TRBJ2-3|TRBV5-6
ASSRQDTQY
>TRBJ1-5|TRBV21-1
ASSSDGDNQPQH
>TRBJ2-5|TRBV29-1
SVDGLAGVETQY
>TRBJ1-4|TRBV7-9
ASSLDGPPREKLF
>TRBJ2-3|TRBV27
ASSSYGGTDTQY
>TRBJ1-1|TRBV3-1
ASSPGHQNTEAF
>TRBJ1-1|TRBV12-3/TRBV12-4
ASRSGQLEAF